This T cell receptor beta chain comes out of a study of CD8+CD57+ T cells in acquired aplastic anemia. Genomic DNA templated the TCR beta VDJ and CDR3 profiling. TCRdb analysed the reads with MiXCR anew, one entry per CDR3 protein. Of under 200,000 distinct CDR3 sequences listed, over 70% are singletons. The authors sequenced patients whose flow cytometry had shown CD8+CD57+ cell expansion. Deletions cut 5 bases from V and 0 bases from J, with 11 bases between. This CDR3 is 13 amino acids long. Germline V CDR1 and CDR2: DFQATT, SNEGSKA (reference sequence). The source material was sorted CD4+, CD8+, or CD8+CD57+ T cells (not recorded which) from PBMCs. The chain employs TRBV20-1 and TRBJ2-7; D is uncertain. The clonotype originates from a human donor with aplastic anemia. This chain's CDR3 is CSARQNPSYEQYF. CDR3 DNA sequence: TGCAGTGCTCGTCAGAATCCCTCCTACGAGCAGTACTTC.